This TCR beta chain was recovered during a study of blood T cells in healthy people across ages. General study points: Comparison with aged donors showed that long-lived donors had more naive CD4+ cells and higher diversity.

On this clonotype itself: Its antigen remains unidentified.

Primers used in a second PCR of roughly 7 to 12 cycles were a sample-barcoded 5' primer and a J-beta primer mix. Each cDNA molecule received a tag from a template-switch adaptor that had 12 random nucleotides. Samples each returned at least 3 million CDR3-containing paired-end reads. TCRdb processed the 5' RACE reads anew with MiXCR; each CDR3 protein has one entry. The sample includes approximately 770,000 distinct CDR3 sequences, nearly 60% of them seen just once. Germline V gives CDR1 MNHEY, CDR2 SVGAGI. The CDR3 has 15 amino acids. Trimming removed 6 bases from V and 2 bases from J; junction bases left unmatched: 2.

V and J are TRBV6-5 and TRBJ2-6; 9 bases line up with TRBD1. This receptor was obtained from a man in his thirties or forties in good health. Material: blood. CDR3 DNA sequence: TGTGCCAGCAGAACAGGGGGCACTGGGGCCAACGTCCTGACTTTC. Translation gives CASRTGGTGANVLTF.